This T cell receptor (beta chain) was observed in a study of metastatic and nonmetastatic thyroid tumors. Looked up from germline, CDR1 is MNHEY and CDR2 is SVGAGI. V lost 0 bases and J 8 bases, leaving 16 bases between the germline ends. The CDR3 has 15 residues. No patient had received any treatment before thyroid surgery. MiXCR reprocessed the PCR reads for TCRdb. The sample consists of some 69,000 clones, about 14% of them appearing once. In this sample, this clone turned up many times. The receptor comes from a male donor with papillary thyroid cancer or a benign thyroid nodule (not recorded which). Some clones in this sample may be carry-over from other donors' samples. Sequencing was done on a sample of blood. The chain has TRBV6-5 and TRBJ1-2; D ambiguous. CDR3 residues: CASSYSKGAVEGYTF. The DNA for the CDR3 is TGTGCCAGCAGTTACTCGAAGGGCGCCGTAGAAGGCTACACCTTC.